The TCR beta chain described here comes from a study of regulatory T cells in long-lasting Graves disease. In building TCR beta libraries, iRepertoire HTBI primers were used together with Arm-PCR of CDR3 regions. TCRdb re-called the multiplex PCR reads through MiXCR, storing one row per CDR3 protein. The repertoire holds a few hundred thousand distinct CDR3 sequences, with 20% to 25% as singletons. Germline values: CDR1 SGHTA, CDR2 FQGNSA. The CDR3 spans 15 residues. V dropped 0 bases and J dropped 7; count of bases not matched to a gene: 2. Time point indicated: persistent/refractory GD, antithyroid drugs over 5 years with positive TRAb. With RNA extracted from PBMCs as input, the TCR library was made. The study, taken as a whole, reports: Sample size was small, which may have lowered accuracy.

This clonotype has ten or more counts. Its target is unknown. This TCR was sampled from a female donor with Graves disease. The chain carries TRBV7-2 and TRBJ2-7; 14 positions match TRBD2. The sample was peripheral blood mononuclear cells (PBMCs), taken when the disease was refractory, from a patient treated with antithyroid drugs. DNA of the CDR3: TGTGCCAGCAGCTTAGCGGGACTAGCGGGAGATGAGCAGTACTTC. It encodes CASSLAGLAGDEQYF.